This T cell receptor (beta chain) was sequenced during a study of response to subunit inactivated influenza vaccine. TCRdb analysed the RT-PCR reads with MiXCR anew, one entry per CDR3 protein. The table records hundreds of thousands of distinct CDR3 sequences, approximately 7.1% of them present only once. V was clipped by 0 bases and J by 9 bases; unmatched bases: 14. The CDR3 runs 18 residues. In germline, CDR1 is SGDLS, CDR2 YYNGEE. This sequence was found in a man between 50 and 69 years old who received an inactivated influenza vaccine. Sequences were derived from PBMCs from blood, sampled around 25 months after vaccination. The chain joins TRBV9 to TRBJ2-1; 11 bases line up with TRBD2. The CDR3: CASSVGPETLLAGVEQFF. CDR3 coding DNA: TGTGCCAGCAGCGTAGGCCCGGAGACGCTACTAGCGGGAGTTGAGCAGTTCTTC.